The sample holds a few counts of the clone carrying this T cell receptor (beta chain). The target antigen is unknown. The V end was cut by 3 bases, the J end by 4 bases, with 9 bases between. The CDR3 length is 14 residues. The germline gives CDR1 MDHEN, CDR2 SYDVKM. The entry originates in a study of blood T cells in healthy people across ages. Study results and limitations: Estimated diversity that came from one million T cells was considered an underestimate. Using unsorted PBMCs precluded a conclusive naive versus antigen-experienced comparison.

With a J-beta primer mix and a sample-barcoded 5' primer, a second PCR ran roughly 6 to 11 cycles. Via MiXCR, TCRdb re-called the 5' RACE reads, giving one row per CDR3 protein. The table has about 540,000 distinct CDR3 sequences, 24% seen once. The same specimen was also included in a second study, on T cells of mothers and their children. Turning to that study: Donors comprised a few healthy Caucasian mothers plus their six children. Sequencing returned over 8 million TCR beta CDR3 reads per mother and 3 million to 3.5 million per child.

V gene TRBV28 combines with J gene TRBJ2-2; D possibly corresponds to TRBD2 (5 bases). The specimen was blood. This TCR was sampled from a boy between 10 and 17 years old in good health. The chain's CDR3 is CASSFSGSTGELFF. The CDR3 coding sequence is TGTGCCAGCAGTTTTTCGGGATCCACCGGGGAGCTGTTTTTT. The complete variable domain, with remaining parts taken from reference TRBV28 and TRBJ2-2, reads DVKVTQSSRYLVKRTGEKVFLECVQDMDHENMFWYRQDPGLGLRLIYFSYDVKMKEKGDIPEGYSVSREKKERFSLILESASTNQTSMYLCASSFSGSTGELFFGEGSRLTVL.